Below are 16 T cell receptor beta chains sequenced from a single sample in a study of CD4+ T cells in melanoma. The table came from immunoSEQ multiplex PCR; TCRdb's copy has only in-frame clones and leaves some out. The profile covers 55,000 or so clones, with roughly three quarters appearing a single time and roughly 4.5% taken by the ten largest. Material: tumor tissue. The receptors come from a human donor with melanoma.

This chain uses TRBV29-1 with TRBJ2-3, with 8 bases matching TRBD2. V lost 6 bases to trimming and J lost 0 bases; unmatched junction nucleotides: 5. The CDR3 is made up of 14 amino acids. Germline V gene lookup returns CDR1 SQVTM and CDR2 ANQGSEA. CDR3 residues: CSVSGGRSTDTQYF. The CDR3, as DNA: TGCAGCGTCTCGGGGGGGCGCAGCACAGATACGCAGTATTTT.

This clone has only a few counts. V and J are TRBV30 and TRBJ2-3; 10 positions agree with TRBD1. After removal of 2 bases from V and 1 base from J, the junction contained 3 bases not matched to a gene. Per the germline V gene, CDR1 is GTSNPN and CDR2 is SVGIG (reference sequence). This CDR3 has 15 residues. The CDR3: CAWSRTGGRTDTQYF. The CDR3 bases are TGTGCCTGGAGTCGGACAGGGGGTCGCACAGATACGCAGTATTTT.

The chain recombines TRBV7-8 with TRBJ2-7; 10 bases are shared with TRBD1. This CDR3 is 15 amino acids long. Germline CDR1 and CDR2: SGHVS and FQNEAQ. The V gene end was trimmed by 5 bases and the J gene end by 3 bases; junction bases not matched to a gene: 7. The CDR3 spells CASSQPGQGIYEQYF. The CDR3 DNA reads TGTGCCAGCAGCCAACCGGGACAGGGGATCTACGAGCAGTACTTC.

The chain joins TRBV5-3 to TRBJ1-4; D unresolved. TRBV5-3 is given ORF status, its function remaining uncertain. The CDR3 totals 15 residues. Between the trimmed V and J ends, which lost 1 base and 3 bases, there was a span of 10 bases. This CDR3 is CARSLPSQSNEKLFF. The CDR3 DNA follows: TGTGCCAGAAGCTTGCCAAGCCAGTCTAATGAAAAACTGTTTTTT.

The J gene is TRBJ1-1, the V gene TRBV2; D gene unclear. The CDR3 runs to 14 residues. CDR1 and CDR2 from the germline V gene are SNHLY and FYNNEI. The V end was cut by 10 bases, the J end by 0 bases, with 15 bases between. The CDR3 loop is CATKKEQMNTEAFF. For the CDR3, the DNA is TGTGCCACGAAAAAGGAGCAGATGAACACTGAAGCTTTCTTT. Full variable domain (outside the CDR3, taken from reference TRBV2 and TRBJ1-1): EPEVTQTPSHQVTQMGQEVILRCVPISNHLYFYWYRQILGQKVEFLVSFYNNEISEKSEIFDDQFSVERPDGSNFTLKIRSTKLEDSAMYFCATKKEQMNTEAFFGQGTRLTVV.

The J gene is TRBJ1-2, the V gene TRBV4-1; D not resolved. Germline V gene data show CDR1 as MGHRA and CDR2 as YSYEKL. This CDR3 contains 16 residues. The V end lost 4 bases, the J end lost 0 bases, and 15 bases lay between the germline ends. The DNA for the CDR3 is TGCGCCAGCAGCCGGACGGACGCACATCCTAACTATGGCTACACCTTC. Translating it yields CASSRTDAHPNYGYTF.

V is TRBV5-1 and J is TRBJ2-7; weak D call: TRBD2 (5 bases). The CDR3 totals 14 residues. Germline V gene sequence: CDR1 SGHRS, CDR2 YFSETQ. Trimming cost V 2 bases and J 3 bases, with 12 bases left between them. CDR3 nucleotide sequence: TGCGCCAGCAGCTTTCCCGGGATAGGCTACGAGCAGTACTTC. Translated: CASSFPGIGYEQYF. The complete variable domain, with remaining parts taken from reference TRBV5-1 and TRBJ2-7, reads KAGVTQTPRYLIKTRGQQVTLSCSPISGHRSVSWYQQTPGQGLQFLFEYFSETQRNKGNFPGRFSGRQFSNSRSEMNVSTLELGDSALYLCASSFPGIGYEQYFGPGTRLTVT.

The chain's CDR3 is CASSLGTGGLNEQFF. For the CDR3, the DNA is TGTGCCAGCAGCTTAGGGACAGGGGGCTTAAATGAGCAGTTCTTC. The V gene is TRBV7-9, the J gene TRBJ2-1; 11 nucleotides match TRBD1. This CDR3 has 15 residues. With 1 base clipped from V and 7 bases from J, the junction kept 3 bases outside the gene matches. Germline-derived CDR1 and CDR2 are SEHNR and FQNEAQ (reference sequence).

Many counts were recorded for this clone. The chain is built from TRBV4-2 and TRBJ1-1; TRBD1 is a possible D gene (6 bases). The CDR3 length is 14 residues. V was shortened by 5 bases and J by 7 bases, with 17 bases between the two germline ends. Germline loops: CDR1 LGHNA, CDR2 YNFKEQ. The CDR3 reads CASSLAGGLGEAFF. Written as DNA, the CDR3 is TGTGCCAGCAGCTTGGCCGGGGGGCTAGGTGAAGCTTTCTTT.

This clone ranks as medium-sized. The V gene is TRBV7-9, the J gene TRBJ1-1; 8 bases line up with TRBD1. The CDR3 consists of 15 residues. With 2 bases clipped from V and 5 bases from J, the junction kept 7 bases outside the gene matches. Germline V lookup: CDR1 SEHNR, CDR2 FQNEAQ (reference sequence). The CDR3 is CASSLPQGVRTEAFF. DNA for the CDR3: TGTGCCAGCAGCTTACCACAGGGGGTTAGGACTGAAGCTTTCTTT. Together with reference TRBV7-9 and TRBJ1-1, the CDR3 gives the full variable domain: DTGVSQNPRHKITKRGQNVTFRCDPISEHNRLYWYRQTLGQGPEFLTYFQNEAQLEKSRLLSDRFSAERPKGSFSTLEIQRTEQGDSAMYLCASSLPQGVRTEAFFGQGTRLTVV.

J is TRBJ1-1 and V is TRBV7-8, with 9 bases that match TRBD1. Germline CDR1 and CDR2: SGHVS and FQNEAQ. The CDR3 length is 15 residues. V was clipped by 3 bases and J by 0 bases; unmatched bases: 2. Here the CDR3 DNA reads TGTGCCAGCAGCTTCGGACAGGGGATGAACACTGAAGCTTTCTTT. Translated: CASSFGQGMNTEAFF.

The V gene is TRBV11-2, the J gene TRBJ2-7, with a possible D match to TRBD1 (6 bases). The CDR3 sequence is 14 residues long. Germline values: CDR1 SGHAT, CDR2 FQNNGV. Trimming removed 1 base at V and 6 bases at J, with 13 bases between. CDR3 sequence: CASSLGPQGREQYF. CDR3 bases: TGTGCCAGCAGCTTAGGTCCCCAGGGGCGCGAGCAGTACTTC.

V gene TRBV6-1 combines with J gene TRBJ1-1; D remains unclear. Germline CDR1 MNHNS, CDR2 SASEGT. Trimming left V 0 bases short and J 1 base short, with 6 bases between. This CDR3 has 14 residues. CDR3 DNA: TGTGCCAGCAGTGAAGCTCAGGAGAACACTGAAGCTTTCTTT. It specifies CASSEAQENTEAFF.

The rearrangement joins TRBV27 to TRBJ1-2, with TRBD1 identical over 8 bases. J was trimmed by 4 bases and V by 2 bases; bases with no gene match: 6. Per the germline V gene, CDR1 is MNHEY and CDR2 is SMNVEV (reference sequence). The CDR3 runs to 15 residues. CDR3 in DNA: TGTGCCAGCAGTTTAGACAGGGGTGTTGGCTATGGCTACACCTTC. Its translation is CASSLDRGVGYGYTF.

This clone was seen just once. The V call is TRBV11-3, the J call TRBJ2-5; D is uncertain. The J call may be wrong; the DNA end is better matched by TRBJ2-7. The length of the CDR3 is 13 residues. CDR1 is SGHNT, CDR2 YENEEA, per germline. CDR3 loop: CASSSLRKYEQYF. The CDR3 DNA is TGTGCCAGCAGCTCACTGAGGAAGTACGAGCAGTACTTC.

V and J are TRBV5-6 and TRBJ1-2, with D hard to call. The CDR3 length is 11 residues. Per the germline V gene, CDR1 is SGHDT and CDR2 is YYEEEE. The V gene lost 2 bases and the J gene lost 12 bases, with 11 bases spanning the gap. CDR3 coding DNA: TGTGCCAGCAGCTTAGGACCGATAGACACCTTC. The encoded protein is CASSLGPIDTF.